This TCR beta chain originates from a study of blood T cells in healthy people across ages. The authors ran a second PCR of roughly 6 to 12 cycles using a sample-barcoded 5' primer and a J-beta primer mix. Each cDNA molecule, via a template-switch adaptor with 12 random nucleotides, was tagged. TCRdb called the 5' RACE reads again in MiXCR, with one record for every CDR3 protein. The sample yields 950,000 to 1,200,000 distinct CDR3 sequences, 35% to 40% seen once. Notes on the study in general: Researchers deemed the diversity estimates from one million T cells underestimates. Observed TCR beta diversity showed a strong correlation with the percentage of naive T cells as measured by flow cytometry.

Germline V gene data show CDR1 as MNHEY and CDR2 as SMNVEV (reference sequence). V lost 3 bases to trimming and J lost 3 bases, with 13 bases between them. This CDR3 has 15 amino acids. As to this clonotype: Its antigen is not identified.

Source material: blood. This clonotype was obtained from a man younger than 30 in good health. The chain combines TRBV27 with TRBJ2-3; D tentatively fits TRBD1 or TRBD2 (5 bases each). CDR3 residues: CASSFVGVVTDTQYF. The DNA for the CDR3 is TGTGCCAGCAGTTTCGTGGGGGTAGTAACAGATACGCAGTATTTT.